The sequence of this T cell receptor beta chain was determined in a study of blood T cell repertoires in COVID-19. Study at large: Sites in the United States, Italy and Spain provided acute and convalescent COVID-19 samples. Sample material is recorded as cDNA or gDNA derived from T cells, B-cell-depleted T cells, or PBMCs.

Original analysis: Reference gene primers were amplified, and this amplification served to estimate nucleated cell counts. Here immunoSEQ multiplex PCR was the method, and the copy in TCRdb shows in-frame clones only, minus some. That table furnishes V, J and clone size, whereas the DNA furnished D and trimming. The sample has around 200,000 clones; more than 75% are singletons. CDR3 length equals 15 residues. Looked up from germline, CDR1 is SGHTA and CDR2 is FQGTGA. Trimming at V came to 5 bases and at J to 2 bases, leaving 4 bases not matched to a gene. Sequenced sample: PBMCs or T cells enriched from blood (not recorded which). This clonotype was obtained from a man aged 35 to 55 with acute COVID-19. V gene TRBV7-3 combines with J gene TRBJ1-3, with 9 bases lining up with TRBD1. This CDR3 reads CASSPTGGTGNTIYF. CDR3 bases: TGTGCCAGCAGCCCAACAGGGGGCACTGGAAACACCATATATTTT.